These 9 T cell receptor beta chains share one sample of origin, sequenced in a study of blood T cell repertoires in COVID-19. The table came from immunoSEQ multiplex PCR; TCRdb's copy has only in-frame clones and leaves some out. The sample holds fewer than 350,000 clones, around 90% seen once. The sample taken for sequencing was PBMCs or T cells enriched from blood (not recorded which). These receptors came from a woman aged 35 to 49 with acute COVID-19.

The V call is TRBV27, the J call TRBJ1-6, with D possibly matching TRBD1 (6 bases). From germline, CDR1 is MNHEY and CDR2 SMNVEV (reference sequence). V was pared by 8 bases and J by 7 bases, with 21 bases between. This CDR3 has 16 amino acids. CDR3 in amino acids: CASRGDSRGGNSPLHF. The CDR3 bases are TGTGCCAGCCGGGGTGATAGCAGGGGAGGGAATTCACCCCTCCACTTT.

The chain couples TRBV13 to TRBJ2-2, with 12 bases fitting TRBD2. Germline V gene data show CDR1 as PRHDT and CDR2 as FYEKMQ (reference sequence). V was clipped by 3 bases and J by 6 bases; unmatched bases: 8. The CDR3 loop spans 17 amino acids. The CDR3 region has the DNA TGTGCCAGCAGCTTGCCGGCTAGCGGGAGGGCGGCCGGGGAGCTGTTTTTT. Protein: CASSLPASGRAAGELFF.

The chain links TRBV6-6 to TRBJ1-4; D remains ambiguous. Deletions cut 5 bases from V and 0 bases from J, with 13 bases between. Looked up from germline, CDR1 is MNHNY and CDR2 is SVGAGI (reference sequence). The CDR3 spans 16 residues. CDR3 bases: TGTGCCAGCAGTCGACGCCGGGATGCAACTAATGAAAAACTGTTTTTT. Amino acids: CASSRRRDATNEKLFF.

DNA of the CDR3: TGTGCCAGCAGTTTAGGAGGGATCGCTGAAGCTTTCTTT. Encoded protein: CASSLGGIAEAFF. The rearrangement uses TRBV12-3 or TRBV12-4 and TRBJ1-1; D not resolved. This CDR3 is 13 amino acids long. V was pared by 1 base and J by 6 bases, with 9 bases between.

V and J are TRBV28 and TRBJ1-4; possible D gene TRBD1, 6 bases. The CDR3 totals 15 residues. Trimming pared 4 bases from V and 5 bases from J, leaving 14 bases between. The germline V gene encodes CDR1 MDHEN and CDR2 SYDVKM. The CDR3 DNA follows: TGTGCCAGCAGTTCACCAGGGGTAGGAAATGAAAAACTGTTTTTT. It translates to CASSSPGVGNEKLFF.

The chain joins TRBV6-2 or TRBV6-3 to TRBJ2-7; the match to TRBD1 covers 7 bases. CDR3 length: 15 amino acids. V shed 2 bases and J 0 bases; nucleotides not matched to a gene: 4. The germline V gene encodes CDR1 MNHEY and CDR2 SVGEGT. CDR3: CASSYLGQLSYEQYF. The CDR3 DNA sequence: TGTGCCAGCAGTTACCTGGGACAGCTCTCCTACGAGCAGTACTTC.

The V call is TRBV11-3, the J call TRBJ1-6; the match to TRBD1 covers 12 bases. The trim removed 4 bases at V and 0 bases at J, leaving 7 bases unmatched. The CDR3 sequence is 19 residues long. Germline V CDR1 and CDR2: SGHNT, YENEEA. As DNA, the CDR3 is TGTGCCAGCAGCTCGCGGGACAGGGGGCCCAGCTCCTATAATTCACCCCTCCACTTT. Translating gives CASSSRDRGPSSYNSPLHF.

Turning to this clone: Within the sample, other DNA sequences also encode this same CDR3. The chain recombines TRBV5-1 with TRBJ1-2; 9 positions match TRBD1. The CDR3 loop spans 15 amino acids. Germline values: CDR1 SGHRS, CDR2 YFSETQ. J was trimmed by 1 base and V by 0 bases; bases with no gene match: 1. This CDR3 is CASSLGGQGNYGYTF. The CDR3 DNA reads TGCGCCAGCAGCTTGGGGGGACAGGGTAACTATGGCTACACCTTC.

The chain links TRBV15 to TRBJ2-2; D perhaps matches TRBD2 (6 bases). Trimming left V 1 base short and J 0 bases short, with 6 bases between. The CDR3 totals 15 residues. CDR1 is LNHNV, CDR2 YYDKDF, per germline (reference sequence). In DNA, the CDR3 is TGTGCCACCAGCAGAGTAGCGGCGAACACCGGGGAGCTGTTTTTT. It is translated as CATSRVAANTGELFF.